This passage covers 5 T cell receptor beta chains from one sample sequenced in a study of T cells in Graves' hyperthyroidism and ophthalmopathy. TCR beta CDR3 region amplification was performed from RNA transcripts. Primed by the HTBI set, a first-round RT-PCR was run on the TCR CDR3. TCRdb passed the multiplex PCR reads through MiXCR, listing each CDR3 protein once. The table includes fewer than 450,000 distinct CDR3 sequences, roughly 15% detected once. The sequencing sample was made of blood. The receptors shown here come from a woman younger than 45 with Graves' hyperthyroidism that later progressed to Graves' ophthalmopathy.

This clonotype has a handful of counts. This chain joins TRBV28 and TRBJ1-5; the D is unclear. V gave up 3 bases and J gave up 5 bases, with 5 bases separating them. The CDR3 has 12 residues. Germline loops: CDR1 MDHEN, CDR2 SYDVKM. The CDR3 reads CASSFPYQPQHF. DNA for the CDR3: TGTGCCAGCAGTTTTCCGTATCAGCCCCAGCATTTT.

In its sample, this clonotype was seen many times. The chain couples TRBV5-1 to TRBJ2-5; a possible D gene is TRBD2 (7 bases). Between the trimmed V and J ends, which lost 0 bases and 1 base, there was a span of 10 bases. The CDR3 length is 15 residues. The V gene's germline CDR1 is SGHRS and CDR2 YFSETQ. The CDR3 DNA reads as TGCGCCAGCAGCTTGGGAGGGGGGGGCCAAGAGACCCAGTACTTC. It encodes CASSLGGGGQETQYF.

The chain combines TRBV30 with TRBJ1-2, with D perhaps matching TRBD1 (6 bases). In germline, CDR1 is GTSNPN, CDR2 SVGIG (reference sequence). V gave up 7 bases and J gave up 6 bases, with 15 bases separating them. The CDR3 sequence is 12 residues long. CDR3: CAFQRGADGYTF. As DNA, the CDR3 is TGTGCCTTCCAGCGGGGGGCGGATGGCTACACCTTC.

This chain uses TRBV27 with TRBJ2-3, with D uncertain. CDR1 is MNHEY, CDR2 SMNVEV, per germline (reference sequence). Trimming shortened V by 5 bases and J by 8 bases, and 8 bases separated the two germline ends. The CDR3 loop spans 11 amino acids. The CDR3 loop reads CASSLGATQYF. DNA of the CDR3: TGTGCCAGCAGTCTTGGAGCTACGCAGTATTTT.

This clonotype was seen at least ten times. This chain joins TRBV19 and TRBJ1-4; the D gene is possibly TRBD1 (5 bases). Germline CDR1 reads LNHDA; CDR2 reads SQIVND (reference sequence). The V and J ends lost 5 bases and 0 bases respectively, with 13 bases between them. There are 16 residues in the CDR3. CDR3 loop: CASSLWDVATNEKLFF. In DNA, the CDR3 is TGTGCCAGTAGTCTCTGGGACGTAGCAACTAATGAAAAACTGTTTTTT.